This T cell receptor beta chain is drawn from a study of CD8 T cells in Susac syndrome. Study-wide context: Among the sequenced Susac syndrome patients, roughly 6 had active disease while 8 or 9 were in remission.

V was clipped by 3 bases and J by 15 bases; unmatched bases: 5. The germline V gene encodes CDR1 GTSNPN and CDR2 SVGIG (reference sequence). The CDR3 extends over 11 amino acids. Sequencing of TCR beta was performed on blood CD8+ and CD4+ T cells. In Susac syndrome patients, recently defined diagnostic criteria for definite or probable disease were met. An amount of RNA that ranged from roughly 0.45 to 1 ug was reverse transcribed with random hexamers. It was immunoSEQ multiplex PCR that amplified TCR beta CDR3 across 54 Vbeta and 13 Jbeta. One entry per CDR3 protein, called by TCRdb with MiXCR from the immunoSEQ multiplex PCR reads. The sample has 120,000 or so distinct CDR3 sequences; around 95% are singletons.

V and J are TRBV30 and TRBJ2-1, with 10 bases aligning to TRBD1. The sequencing sample was made of CD8+ T cells from PBMCs. The source of this sequence is a human donor with Susac syndrome. CDR3 nucleotides: TGTGCCTGGAGCCCGGGACAGGGGTTGTTCTTC. Its protein product is CAWSPGQGLFF.